Reported below is one T cell receptor beta chain. Its antigen is not identified. The data were obtained in a study of T-cell reconstitution after alpha-beta-depleted transplantation in children. Preparation of the TCRbeta library involved a method that used unique molecular identifiers. TCRdb independently ran MiXCR on the PCR reads; one entry per CDR3 protein. The sample has about 640,000 distinct CDR3 sequences; 13% are singletons. Study conclusions and caveats: Diversity and T-cell counts at one year after transplant derived mostly from new T cells. Approximately two months post-transplant, alpha-beta T cells reportedly originated from several hundred expanded graft clones.

The CDR3 extends over 14 amino acids. Germline assignment: CDR1 GTSNPN and CDR2 SVGIG (reference sequence). Between the trimmed V and J ends, which lost 5 bases and 0 bases, there was a span of 14 bases. The receptor comes from a male patient aged 10-17 years who had a stem cell transplant for acute myeloid leukemia, so the T cells may come from the graft donor. The material sequenced was PBMCs, mostly from graft donor cells, taken 360 days after TCRalphabeta/CD19-depleted stem cell transplant. This rearrangement joins TRBV30 to TRBJ2-7; D is perhaps TRBD1 (5 bases). In DNA, the CDR3 is TGTGCCTGGTCCCGACAGCGTTTCTCCTACGAGCAGTACTTC. It encodes CAWSRQRFSYEQYF.